This T cell receptor (beta chain) was observed in a study of CD8 T cells in ankylosing spondylitis. Findings of the study overall: Researchers report that disease-linked clones proved CD8+ and relatively rare in peripheral blood. Significantly higher representation of disease-linked clones was reported for matched ankylosing spondylitis synovial fluid. What appeared characteristic of ankylosing spondylitis blood was a TCR beta motif of eight highly homologous variants.

Worth noting for this clonotype: Its antigen is currently unknown.

Trimming took off 2 bases at V and 6 bases at J, with 20 bases between the two ends. Germline V gene lookup returns CDR1 SGDLS and CDR2 YYNGEE. This CDR3 contains 16 residues. Construction of TCR beta libraries was performed using quantitative 5'-RACE with molecular barcodes. Using its own MiXCR run on the 5' RACE reads, TCRdb lists one record per CDR3 protein. This sample carries hundreds of thousands of distinct CDR3 sequences, roughly a quarter of them seen once, and the ten largest clones take roughly 1%. Sequenced material: blood, either unsorted or a sorted T cell fraction (not recorded which). The chain combines TRBV9 with TRBJ1-1; unclear D gene. The source of this sequence is a male donor with ankylosing spondylitis. The CDR3 sequence is CASSVLLEGGRSEAFF. In DNA form, the CDR3 reads TGTGCCAGCAGCGTCCTCCTTGAGGGAGGGCGGTCTGAAGCTTTCTTT.